This T cell receptor (beta chain) was sequenced for a study of T cells after yellow fever vaccination. This clonotype was recorded many times. CDR3 length: 12 residues. The V and J ends lost 8 bases and 7 bases respectively, with 14 bases between them. Per germline, CDR1 MNHNY and CDR2 SVGAGI (reference sequence). TCRdb re-analysed the 5' RACE reads in MiXCR, keeping a single row per CDR3 protein. The top ten hold about 3.3% of the sample, which has roughly 320,000 distinct CDR3 sequences, roughly a tenth seen once. The sequence came from a man between 18 and 35 years old who received the YFV17D yellow fever vaccine. The sample here was CD4+ T cells sorted from PBMCs, taken 45 days after the yellow fever booster vaccination. The rearrangement uses TRBV6-6 and TRBJ1-2; D unclear. The CDR3 DNA sequence: TGTGCCAGCTCGGACGGAGTACGTGGCTACACCTTC. Its protein is CASSDGVRGYTF.